This T cell receptor (beta chain) was sequenced for a study of graft-versus-host responses after intestinal transplantation. The overall study: Anti-thymocyte globulin served as induction for all recipients, who then took tacrolimus and steroids for around 3 years.

The data were produced by immunoSEQ multiplex PCR, yet TCRdb's version contains in-frame clones alone and is incomplete. The data contain over 70,000 clones, 85% to 90% of them seen just once; the ten biggest clones take up 4%. This CDR3 is 16 amino acids long. Germline V gene sequence: CDR1 LNHDA, CDR2 SQIVND (reference sequence). V was cut by 4 bases and J by 3 bases, with 19 bases left in between. Comment on this clone: Its specificity is not known.

Specimen: unstimulated CD8+ T cells sorted from spleen or lymph node cells, collected before transplant. The chain links TRBV19 to TRBJ2-7; the D gene is possibly TRBD2 (6 bases). The sequence came from a human donor who was the organ donor for an intestinal transplant. CDR3 sequence: CASSKEGGTGFYEQYV. CDR3 DNA sequence: TGTGCCAGTAGTAAAGAAGGCGGGACTGGTTTCTACGAGCAGTACGTC.